This T cell receptor beta chain was identified in a study of T cell repertoires in ileal Crohn's disease. Study at large: Median disease duration was approximately eight years; 35% smoked at surgery.

Study conclusions and caveats: Endoscopy was done a median approximately 6.7 months after surgery. Mucosal expansions were suggested to be mainly CD8 T cells. Active smokers at surgery had more clonal expansions than non-smokers.

Trimming removed 10 bases at V and 2 bases at J, with 17 bases between. Germline V gene sequence: CDR1 MGHDK, CDR2 SYGVNS. This CDR3 comprises 14 residues. Profiled with immunoSEQ multiplex PCR; TCRdb holds only in-frame clones, not every one. Altogether tens of thousands of clones are present, around 90% being singletons, with the ten largest covering under 2.5%. Indicated time point: neoterminal ileum biopsy at postoperative endoscopy, about 6 months after surgery. Regarding this clone: Its antigen remains unknown.

The chain is built from TRBV25-1 and TRBJ1-2; no reliable D call. Sequencing was done on a sample of ileal tissue. The sequence came from an adult with Crohn's disease. The CDR3 loop is CATSFSGENYGYTF. CDR3 sequence (DNA): TGTGCCACCAGCTTCTCCGGGGAGAACTATGGCTACACCTTC.